Described below is a single T cell receptor (beta chain) sequence and its context. Its antigen is as yet unknown. The junction had 3 bases not matched to a gene; V was cut back by 3 bases and J by 0 bases. The CDR3 runs to 16 residues. Germline CDR1 and CDR2: SGHNT and YYREEE (reference sequence). The data are from a study of cytomegalovirus exposure and HLA in healthy donors. PCR was performed using 60 Vbeta and 13 Jbeta primers. The protocol was immunoSEQ multiplex PCR, while the TCRdb copy is restricted to in-frame clones and leaves out a portion. The table includes 160,000 or so clones, roughly 65% detected once. Whole-study findings and limits: DRB1 showed the most TCR associations and HLA-C the fewest in a later analysis, as rates varied by HLA locus.

This receptor was obtained from a man younger than 35 in good health and CMV-seropositive. The V and J genes are TRBV5-4 and TRBJ1-3, with 10 bases lining up with TRBD1. The sequencing sample was made of PBMCs. The CDR3 sequence: CASSYRTGGSGNTIYF. The CDR3 nucleotides read TGTGCCAGCAGCTACCGGACAGGGGGCTCTGGAAACACCATATATTTT.